The 12 T cell receptor beta chains presented below share a single source sample, sequenced in a study of shared clonotypes between healthy human individuals (TCRdb year 2020). Library method: the immunoSEQ multiplex PCR assay. TCRdb limited this immuneACCESS table to in-frame rearrangements with V and J called. A share of clones is missing; checked studies link under half to unresolved V genes, and the rest is unexplained. The sample data list roughly 2 million clones, and approximately 96% of these were observed just once. Of the sample, roughly 0.13% falls within the top ten clones. The specimen was naive CD4+ T cells sorted from blood. This specimen's cell subset or site label, per the study, means: CD45RA+ positively selected. The origin of the receptors is a man aged 18 to 29 in good health.

The chain links TRBV7-9 to TRBJ2-3; D is unclear. CDR1 SEHNR and CDR2 FQNEAQ come from the germline V gene (reference sequence). The V and J ends lost 5 bases and 5 bases respectively, with 11 bases between them. This CDR3 is built from 13 residues. CDR3 DNA sequence: TGTGCCAGCAGCCAACCTATGGGAGATACGCAGTATTTT. Translation gives CASSQPMGDTQYF.

The chain is built from TRBV6-1 and TRBJ1-2, with D unresolved. The germline V gene has CDR1 MNHNS and CDR2 SASEGT. CDR3 length equals 15 residues. Trimming pared 6 bases from V and 8 bases from J, leaving 22 bases between. The CDR3 DNA sequence: TGTGCCAGCAGCCTTCGAAATGGGCAGGCGGGGGGCTACACCTTC. Translating it yields CASSLRNGQAGGYTF.

This sequence joins TRBV30 and TRBJ2-2, with 9 bases fitting TRBD2. V shed 0 bases and J 5 bases; nucleotides not matched to a gene: 4. CDR3 length: 15 amino acids. CDR1 is GTSNPN, CDR2 SVGIG, per germline (reference sequence). CDR3 nucleotide sequence: TGTGCCTGGAGTGTCGGTACTAGCGGGACCGGGGAGCTGTTTTTT. Translated, it gives CAWSVGTSGTGELFF.

About this clone: Other DNA sequences within the sample encode an identical CDR3. J is TRBJ2-2 and V is TRBV5-1, with TRBD1 identical over 11 bases. Germline values: CDR1 SGHRS, CDR2 YFSETQ. V shed 4 bases, J shed 4 bases, and the junction held 3 bases outside the gene matches. CDR3 length: 15 amino acids. The CDR3 sequence: CASSPGTGGTGELFF. The CDR3 nucleotides are TGCGCCAGCAGCCCGGGGACAGGGGGCACCGGGGAGCTGTTTTTT.

This chain joins TRBV9 and TRBJ1-1; 7 bases are a match to TRBD1. After removal of 3 bases from V and 4 bases from J, the junction contained 6 bases not matched to a gene. The germline CDR1 and CDR2 sequences are SGDLS and YYNGEE. CDR3 length: 14 residues. CDR3 DNA sequence: TGTGCCAGCAGCGCCCACCAGGGGGGCACTGAAGCTTTCTTT. Its translation is CASSAHQGGTEAFF.

V and J are TRBV7-2 and TRBJ2-5, with D tentatively TRBD1 (6 bases). Per germline, CDR1 SGHTA and CDR2 FQGNSA. Trimming took off 5 bases at V and 5 bases at J, with 15 bases between the two ends. CDR3 length: 14 amino acids. The CDR3: CASSTTRGAETQYF. DNA for the CDR3: TGTGCCAGCAGCACTACCAGGGGCGCGGAGACCCAGTACTTC. Combining the CDR3 with reference TRBV7-2 and TRBJ2-5 gives the whole variable domain GAGVSQSPSNKVTEKGKDVELRCDPISGHTALYWYRQSLGQGLEFLIYFQGNSAPDKSGLPSDRFSAERTGGSVSTLTIQRTQQEDSAVYLCASSTTRGAETQYFGPGTRLLVL.

V and J are TRBV7-9 and TRBJ2-3; 9 bases align to TRBD1. This CDR3 comprises 16 residues. V dropped 3 bases and J dropped 5; count of bases not matched to a gene: 9. The germline V gene has CDR1 SEHNR and CDR2 FQNEAQ (reference sequence). CDR3 nucleotide sequence: TGTGCCAGCAGCTTGGGGACAGGGCTGCGAGGAGATACGCAGTATTTT. Its protein product is CASSLGTGLRGDTQYF. Complete variable domain (other parts from reference TRBV7-9 and TRBJ2-3): DTGVSQNPRHKITKRGQNVTFRCDPISEHNRLYWYRQTLGQGPEFLTYFQNEAQLEKSRLLSDRFSAERPKGSFSTLEIQRTEQGDSAMYLCASSLGTGLRGDTQYFGPGTRLTVL.

This clone was seen only a few times. The gene calls are TRBV4-1 and TRBJ2-7; 12 nucleotides match TRBD2. CDR3 size: 17 residues. Looked up from germline, CDR1 is MGHRA and CDR2 is YSYEKL. V gave up 1 base and J gave up 3 bases; unmatched junction bases: 7. The CDR3 nucleotides are TGCGCCAGCAGCCAAGGTTCGACTAGCGGGAGTAACTACGAGCAGTACTTC. Translating it yields CASSQGSTSGSNYEQYF.

This chain links TRBV6-1 with TRBJ1-1; 11 bases line up with TRBD1. Germline V lookup: CDR1 MNHNS, CDR2 SASEGT. Trimming cost V 6 bases and J 3 bases; bases outside gene matches: 6. The CDR3 is 15 amino acids. CDR3 in amino acids: CASSRDRGRDTEAFF. CDR3 DNA sequence: TGTGCCAGCAGCCGGGACAGGGGGAGGGACACTGAAGCTTTCTTT.

The chain employs TRBV28 and TRBJ1-2; D remains ambiguous. CDR3 size: 16 residues. Trimming removed 8 bases at V and 2 bases at J, with 21 bases between. The germline V gene encodes CDR1 MDHEN and CDR2 SYDVKM. Here the CDR3 reads CASGPPGLGRNYGYTF. The CDR3 DNA follows: TGTGCCAGCGGCCCGCCTGGCCTCGGACGAAACTATGGCTACACCTTC.

The rearrangement uses TRBV14 and TRBJ1-2; 7 nucleotides match TRBD1. The germline gives CDR1 SGHDN, CDR2 FVKESK. The length of the CDR3 is 16 residues. The V and J ends lost 0 bases and 5 bases, in that order; junction bases with no gene match: 9. The CDR3 DNA sequence: TGTGCCAGCAGCCAAGATTTCACAACAGGGGATTATGGCTACACCTTC. This codes for CASSQDFTTGDYGYTF.

The chain couples TRBV18 to TRBJ1-1; 9 positions match TRBD1. The CDR3 extends over 17 amino acids. V trimming: 1 base; J trimming: 3 bases; junction bases outside the gene matches: 9. Germline V gene lookup returns CDR1 KGHSH and CDR2 LQKENI. CDR3 loop: CASSPRDRAREDTEAFF. CDR3 DNA sequence: TGTGCCAGCTCACCACGGGACAGGGCCCGGGAGGACACTGAAGCTTTCTTT. Combining the CDR3 with reference TRBV18 and TRBJ1-1 gives the whole variable domain NAGVMQNPRHLVRRRGQEARLRCSPMKGHSHVYWYRQLPEEGLKFMVYLQKENIIDESGMPKERFSAEFPKEGPSILRIQQVVRGDSAAYFCASSPRDRAREDTEAFFGQGTRLTVV.